These 16 T cell receptor beta chains came from one sample sequenced in a study of cytomegalovirus exposure and HLA in healthy donors. Primers included in the PCR were 60 Vbeta and 13 Jbeta primers. The protocol was immunoSEQ multiplex PCR, while the TCRdb copy is restricted to in-frame clones and leaves out a portion. The sample yields 85,000 to 100,000 clones, more than 75% seen once. The sequenced sample was PBMCs. These receptors came from a human donor in good health.

The genes are TRBV2 and TRBJ1-2, with 12 bases identical to TRBD1. Unmatched junction bases numbered 6, after V lost 8 bases and J lost 5 bases. The CDR3 is made up of 14 amino acids. Per the germline V gene, CDR1 is SNHLY and CDR2 is FYNNEI. CDR3 in DNA: TGTGCCAGCCTAAGGGACAGGGGGCGGTATGGCTACACCTTC. Its protein product is CASLRDRGRYGYTF.

The chain recombines TRBV18 with TRBJ2-7; a weak D match, TRBD2 (6 bases). Germline V lookup: CDR1 KGHSH, CDR2 LQKENI. V lost 3 bases and J lost 2, with 14 bases in between. CDR3 length: 15 residues. This CDR3 is CASSPRDLITYEQYF. The CDR3 nucleotides read TGTGCCAGCTCACCGCGGGACCTGATAACCTACGAGCAGTACTTC. The full variable domain, its missing parts supplied by reference TRBV18 and TRBJ2-7, is NAGVMQNPRHLVRRRGQEARLRCSPMKGHSHVYWYRQLPEEGLKFMVYLQKENIIDESGMPKERFSAEFPKEGPSILRIQQVVRGDSAAYFCASSPRDLITYEQYFGPGTRLTVT.

V and J are TRBV7-6 and TRBJ2-2; 10 nucleotides align to TRBD2. The CDR3 contains 16 residues. Germline CDR1 and CDR2: SGHVS and FNYEAQ. The V gene end was trimmed by 0 bases and the J gene end by 4 bases; junction bases not matched to a gene: 2. For the CDR3, the DNA is TGTGCCAGCAGCTTAGCGAGCGGGAGGGCCACCGGGGAGCTGTTTTTT. Translating it yields CASSLASGRATGELFF. Full variable domain (remainder filled in from reference TRBV7-6 and TRBJ2-2): GAGVSQSPRYKVTKRGQDVALRCDPISGHVSLYWYRQALGQGPEFLTYFNYEAQQDKSGLPNDRFSAERPEGSISTLTIQRTEQRDSAMYRCASSLASGRATGELFFGEGSRLTVL.

CDR3: CAITRDRGSAYEQYF. CDR3 bases: TGTGCCATCACTAGGGACAGGGGCTCTGCCTACGAGCAGTACTTC. The gene calls are TRBV10-3 and TRBJ2-7, with 10 bases that match TRBD1. The length of the CDR3 is 15 residues. J gave up 2 bases and V 7 bases, and 8 bases lay outside the gene matches. CDR1 ENHRY and CDR2 SYGVKD come from the germline V gene.

The V gene is TRBV6-1, the J gene TRBJ2-7; D unclear. CDR1 and CDR2 from the germline V gene are MNHNS and SASEGT. Trimming cost V 5 bases and J 9 bases, with 17 bases left between them. CDR3 length: 13 amino acids. CDR3 DNA: TGTGCCAGCAGTCCCCAAGGTGGAGCGAGGCAGTACTTC. Protein product: CASSPQGGARQYF.

This clone was picked up a small number of times. The chain joins TRBV5-4 to TRBJ2-5; tentatively, D is TRBD1 (6 bases). CDR3 size: 13 residues. Trimming left V 0 bases short and J 6 bases short, with 9 bases between. CDR1 and CDR2 from the germline V gene are SGHNT and YYREEE (reference sequence). CDR3 DNA sequence: TGTGCCAGCAGCTTGGACAGGGACCAGACCCAGTACTTC. It specifies CASSLDRDQTQYF.

This clone was recorded many times. J is TRBJ1-1 and V is TRBV10-3, with 7 bases lining up with TRBD1. CDR3 length: 14 residues. CDR1 is ENHRY and CDR2 is SYGVKD in the germline V gene. The J segment lost 0 bases and the V segment lost 7 bases, leaving 5 bases of the junction unmatched. The CDR3 sequence: CAIKGGAVNTEAFF. The DNA for the CDR3 is TGTGCCATCAAAGGGGGCGCGGTGAACACTGAAGCTTTCTTT.

This clone was observed once. This chain links TRBV6-5 with TRBJ2-5; TRBD1 matches at 9 bases. CDR1 is MNHEY, CDR2 SVGAGI, per germline. The CDR3 is 15 amino acids. Trimming at V came to 4 bases and at J to 4 bases, leaving 7 bases not matched to a gene. CDR3: CASSSPQGARETQYF. The CDR3 DNA sequence: TGTGCCAGCAGTTCCCCACAGGGGGCTAGAGAGACCCAGTACTTC.

The chain carries TRBV4-2 and TRBJ1-1, with TRBD1 as a possible D gene (6 bases). The germline CDR1 and CDR2 sequences are LGHNA and YNFKEQ. V shed 7 bases and J shed 6 bases, with 15 bases lying between them. This CDR3 region has 13 residues. The CDR3 bases are TGTGCCAGCATGGGGGCCGGTTGGGCTGAAGCTTTCTTT. This sequence encodes CASMGAGWAEAFF.

This clone has only one observation. The chain uses TRBV6-5 and TRBJ1-2, with a tentative D call TRBD1 (6 bases). CDR1 MNHEY and CDR2 SVGAGI come from the germline V gene. The CDR3 consists of 11 residues. DNA for the CDR3: TGTGTCAGGGGAGAGGACTATGGCTACACCTTC. This encodes CVRGEDYGYTF.

The gene calls are TRBV29-1 and TRBJ2-1; 12 bases line up with TRBD1. The CDR3 consists of 17 residues. CDR1 and CDR2 from the germline V gene are SQVTM and ANQGSEA. V shed 7 bases, J shed 9 bases, and the junction held 19 bases outside the gene matches. The CDR3 DNA sequence: TGCAGCGCCTGGGGGTCGGGGACAGGGGGCGCCGTGTCTGAGCAGTTCTTC. Its protein is CSAWGSGTGGAVSEQFF.

The chain combines TRBV19 with TRBJ1-6, with a weak D call TRBD1 (5 bases). The germline CDR1 and CDR2 sequences are LNHDA and SQIVND (reference sequence). Trimming stripped 7 bases from V and 10 bases from J, with 20 bases between. The CDR3 totals 15 residues. The CDR3 DNA reads TGTGCCAGTACCCCGGCCGCGGGGCCTATGTCACCCCTCCACTTT. Encoded protein: CASTPAAGPMSPLHF.

The sample holds one count of this clone. The gene calls are TRBV4-3 and TRBJ2-3; 10 bases line up with TRBD2. V trimming: 0 bases; J trimming: 5 bases; junction bases outside the gene matches: 5. Germline V gene data show CDR1 as LGHNA and CDR2 as YSLEER. This CDR3 comprises 16 residues. As DNA, the CDR3 is TGCGCCAGCAGCCAAGATAGAGCGGGAGGGGGAGATACGCAGTATTTT. Translated, it gives CASSQDRAGGGDTQYF.

Only a few counts were recorded for this clone. The rearrangement joins TRBV19 to TRBJ2-7; TRBD1 matches at 7 bases. Germline V gives CDR1 LNHDA, CDR2 SQIVND (reference sequence). V dropped 4 bases and J dropped 7; count of bases not matched to a gene: 7. This CDR3 comprises 13 residues. Written as DNA, the CDR3 is TGTGCCAGTAGTACTCGCAGGGGGAATGAGCAGTACTTC. Its translation: CASSTRRGNEQYF.

The V and J genes are TRBV5-1 and TRBJ1-2, with 7 positions matching TRBD1. V gave up 4 bases and J gave up 7 bases; unmatched junction bases: 13. The CDR3 is 15 residues long. The germline V gene encodes CDR1 SGHRS and CDR2 YFSETQ. In nucleotides, the CDR3 is TGCGCCAGCAGCATATCGACAGGGCCCCCTGTTGGCTACACCTTC. Translation gives CASSISTGPPVGYTF.

This clone was seen a handful of times. The chain is built from TRBV9 and TRBJ1-4, with 9 nucleotides matching TRBD1. V lost 3 bases to trimming and J lost 5 bases; unmatched junction nucleotides: 5. The CDR3 is 15 amino acids. Germline CDR1 reads SGDLS; CDR2 reads YYNGEE. The CDR3 DNA sequence: TGTGCCAGCAGCGCTACCGGGACAGGGAATGAAAAACTGTTTTTT. This codes for CASSATGTGNEKLFF.